This entry describes one T cell receptor beta chain. This is likely an artifact of a read error, given a far larger clone one base away. The sample comes from a study of low-dose radiotherapy and immunotherapy resistance in tumors. The sample's time point: before trial treatment. Gene-specific TRAV and TRBV primers were used for first-strand cDNA, covering alpha and beta chains. TCRs underwent 20 PCR cycles of amplification with a constant-region primer and V-primer adapter. MiXCR was run by TCRdb on the reads, yielding one entry per CDR3 protein. The table includes 35,000 to 50,000 distinct CDR3 sequences, 25% to 40% detected once. This clonotype was sampled from a male donor with gallbladder cancer. The sequenced sample was PBMCs, obtained before treatment.

The DNA for the CDR3 is TGTGCCAGCAGTGACGCTCTGGTAGGACTCATCCAAGAGACCCAGTACTTC. The encoded protein is CASSDALVGLIQETQYF. The chain joins TRBV6-6 to TRBJ2-7; D perhaps matches TRBD2 (5 bases). The end of the DNA aligns better with TRBJ2-5, so the J call may be wrong. The germline V gene encodes CDR1 MNHNY and CDR2 SVGAGI (reference sequence). The CDR3 covers 17 residues.